This TCR beta chain was obtained from a study of T cells after yellow fever vaccination. The CDR3 length is 15 residues. Germline CDR1 and CDR2: KGHSH and LQKENI. Deletions cut 4 bases from V and 0 bases from J, with 12 bases between. There are a few counts of this clonotype. TCRdb redid the calling of the 5' RACE reads with MiXCR, one entry per CDR3 protein. The sample has around 250,000 distinct CDR3 sequences; about 5% are singletons. This TCR came from a man aged 18 to 30 who received the YFV17D yellow fever vaccine. Sequencing used CD4+ T cells sorted from PBMCs, obtained on the day of the yellow fever booster vaccination. The rearrangement uses TRBV18 and TRBJ2-5, with D possibly being TRBD1 (6 bases). CDR3 bases: TGTGCCAGCTCACTTCCTTGGACAGACCAAGAGACCCAGTACTTC. It is translated as CASSLPWTDQETQYF. Variable domain in full (rest from reference TRBV18 and TRBJ2-5): NAGVMQNPRHLVRRRGQEARLRCSPMKGHSHVYWYRQLPEEGLKFMVYLQKENIIDESGMPKERFSAEFPKEGPSILRIQQVVRGDSAAYFCASSLPWTDQETQYFGPGTRLLVL.